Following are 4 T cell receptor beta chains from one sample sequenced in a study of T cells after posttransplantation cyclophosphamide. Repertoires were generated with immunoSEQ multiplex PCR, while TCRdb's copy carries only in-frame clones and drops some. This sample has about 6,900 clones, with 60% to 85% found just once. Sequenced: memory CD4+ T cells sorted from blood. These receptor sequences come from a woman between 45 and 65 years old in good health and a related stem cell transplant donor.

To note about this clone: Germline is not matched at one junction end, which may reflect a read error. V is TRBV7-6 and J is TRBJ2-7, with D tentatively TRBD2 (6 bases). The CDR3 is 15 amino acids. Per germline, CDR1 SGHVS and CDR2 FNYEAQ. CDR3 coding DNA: TGTGCCAGCAGTTTAGCGGATAGCCAATCCTACGAGCAGTACTTC. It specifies CASSLADSQSYEQYF.

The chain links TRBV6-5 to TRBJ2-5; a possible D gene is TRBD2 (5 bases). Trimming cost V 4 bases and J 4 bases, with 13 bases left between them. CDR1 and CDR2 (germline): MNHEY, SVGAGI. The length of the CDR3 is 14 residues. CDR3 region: CASSFSGSIETQYF. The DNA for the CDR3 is TGTGCCAGCAGTTTTTCGGGGAGTATAGAGACCCAGTACTTC.

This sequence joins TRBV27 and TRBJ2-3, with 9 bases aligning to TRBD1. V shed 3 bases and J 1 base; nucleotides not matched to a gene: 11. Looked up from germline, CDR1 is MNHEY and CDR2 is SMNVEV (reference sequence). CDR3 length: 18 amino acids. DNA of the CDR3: TGTGCCAGCAGTTTTTATGGCGTGGGACAGGGCGGCACAGATACGCAGTATTTT. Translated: CASSFYGVGQGGTDTQYF.

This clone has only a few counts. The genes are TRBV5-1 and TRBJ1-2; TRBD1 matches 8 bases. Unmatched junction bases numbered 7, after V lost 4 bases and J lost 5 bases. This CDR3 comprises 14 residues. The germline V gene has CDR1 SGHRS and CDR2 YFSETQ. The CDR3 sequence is CASSLSRQGYGYTF. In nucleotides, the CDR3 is TGCGCCAGCAGCCTTTCTAGACAGGGGTATGGCTACACCTTC.